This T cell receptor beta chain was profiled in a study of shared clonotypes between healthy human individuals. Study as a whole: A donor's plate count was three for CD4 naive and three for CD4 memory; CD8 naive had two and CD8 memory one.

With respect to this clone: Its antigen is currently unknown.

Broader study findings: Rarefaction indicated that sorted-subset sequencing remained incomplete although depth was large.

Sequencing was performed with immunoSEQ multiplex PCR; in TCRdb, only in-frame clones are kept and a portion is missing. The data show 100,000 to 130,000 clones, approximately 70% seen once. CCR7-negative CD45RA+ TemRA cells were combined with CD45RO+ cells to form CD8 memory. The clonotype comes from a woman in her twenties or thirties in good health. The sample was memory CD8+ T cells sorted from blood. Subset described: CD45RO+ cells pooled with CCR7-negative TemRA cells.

The CDR3 sequence is CASRFDRGRTEAFF. CDR3 coding DNA: TGTGCCAGCAGATTCGACCGTGGGAGAACTGAAGCTTTCTTT. This chain links TRBV5-4 with TRBJ1-1; D is unresolved. Germline V gene lookup returns CDR1 SGHNT and CDR2 YYREEE (reference sequence). V was cut by 5 bases and J by 5 bases, with 16 bases left in between. The CDR3 covers 14 residues.